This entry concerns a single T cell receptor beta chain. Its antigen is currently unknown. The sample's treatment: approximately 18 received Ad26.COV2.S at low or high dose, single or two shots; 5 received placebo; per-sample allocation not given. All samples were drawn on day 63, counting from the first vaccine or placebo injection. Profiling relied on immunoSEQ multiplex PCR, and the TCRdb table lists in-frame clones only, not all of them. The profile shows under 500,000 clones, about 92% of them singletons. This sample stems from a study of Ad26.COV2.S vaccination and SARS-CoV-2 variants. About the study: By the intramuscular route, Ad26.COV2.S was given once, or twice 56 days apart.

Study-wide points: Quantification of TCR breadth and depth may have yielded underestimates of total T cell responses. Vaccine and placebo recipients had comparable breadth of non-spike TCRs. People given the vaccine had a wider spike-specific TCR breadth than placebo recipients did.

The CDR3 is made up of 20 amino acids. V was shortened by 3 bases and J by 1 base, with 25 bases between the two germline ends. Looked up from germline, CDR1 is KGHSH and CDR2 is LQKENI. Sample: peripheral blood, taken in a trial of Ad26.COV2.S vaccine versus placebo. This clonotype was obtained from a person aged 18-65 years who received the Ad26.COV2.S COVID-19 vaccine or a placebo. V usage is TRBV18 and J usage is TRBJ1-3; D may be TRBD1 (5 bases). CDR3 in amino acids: CASSPSQGVGSSESGNTIYF. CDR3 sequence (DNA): TGTGCCAGCTCACCTAGCCAAGGGGTAGGGTCGTCGGAGTCTGGAAACACCATATATTTT.